One sample yielded the 20 T cell receptor beta chains listed below, sequenced in a study of early T cells in non-severe SARS-CoV-2 infection. MiXCR, run by TCRdb on the 5' RACE reads, gives a single entry per CDR3 protein. The sample carries around 66,000 distinct CDR3 sequences, 13% recorded once. Sequencing used whole blood. These receptors were collected from an adult who was a healthcare worker with PCR-confirmed SARS-CoV-2 infection or an uninfected control (not recorded which).

This clonotype was seen repeatedly, ten times or more. The chain employs TRBV6-1 and TRBJ1-5; the match to TRBD1 covers 9 bases. The CDR3 extends over 14 amino acids. V lost 10 bases to trimming and J lost 5 bases; unmatched junction nucleotides: 9. Germline V gene data show CDR1 as MNHNS and CDR2 as SASEGT. CDR3 sequence: CATTTGTGHQPQHF. CDR3 DNA: TGTGCCACTACTACCGGGACAGGGCATCAGCCCCAGCATTTT.

This clonotype was detected a few times. The gene calls are TRBV5-1 and TRBJ1-1, with 9 bases fitting TRBD1. Unmatched junction bases numbered 1, after V lost 3 bases and J lost 4 bases. Germline CDR1 is SGHRS and CDR2 is YFSETQ. CDR3 length: 13 residues. The CDR3 sequence: CASSWGQGTEAFF. In nucleotides, the CDR3 is TGCGCCAGCAGCTGGGGACAGGGCACTGAAGCTTTCTTT.

In its sample, this clonotype was seen many times. The rearrangement links TRBV10-2 to TRBJ1-1, with D uncertain. Trimming left V 7 bases short and J 4 bases short, with 13 bases between. This CDR3 contains 13 residues. Germline V gene lookup returns CDR1 WSHSY and CDR2 SAAADI. The CDR3: CASNPLKATEAFF. DNA for the CDR3: TGCGCCAGCAACCCGCTCAAGGCCACTGAAGCTTTCTTT.

This clonotype was counted only a few times. One end of the junction varies from germline; a read error may be responsible. The chain is built from TRBV15 and TRBJ2-6; D perhaps matches TRBD1 (5 bases). CDR3 size: 18 residues. CDR1 and CDR2 (germline): LNHNV, YYDKDF (reference sequence). The CDR3 spells CATSRDSYPPSGANVLIF. DNA of the CDR3: TGTGCCACCAGCAGAGATTCCTACCCCCCCTCTGGGGCCAACGTCCTGATTTTC.

This clonotype was observed a handful of times. The chain joins TRBV5-4 to TRBJ2-7; TRBD2 aligns across 8 bases. The CDR3 loop spans 17 amino acids. V lost 4 bases, J lost 6 bases, and 18 bases stayed unmatched. Looked up from germline, CDR1 is SGHNT and CDR2 is YYREEE (reference sequence). The CDR3 DNA reads TGTGCCAGCAGCAACCCTAAGGTAGCGGGAAGAGGGGGCGAGCAGTACTTC. The encoded protein is CASSNPKVAGRGGEQYF.

V is TRBV7-2 and J is TRBJ2-3; 13 bases fit TRBD2. After removal of 7 bases from V and 2 bases from J, the junction contained 3 bases not matched to a gene. CDR1 is SGHTA and CDR2 is FQGNSA in the germline V gene. The CDR3 loop spans 15 amino acids. CDR3: CASTGLAGVTDTQYF. As DNA, the CDR3 is TGTGCCAGCACCGGACTAGCGGGAGTCACAGATACGCAGTATTTT.

This chain connects TRBV28 to TRBJ1-5, with D perhaps matching TRBD1 (6 bases). Germline CDR1 reads MDHEN; CDR2 reads SYDVKM. The V end was cut by 6 bases, the J end by 4 bases, with 7 bases between. The CDR3 is 12 residues long. For the CDR3, the DNA is TGTGCCAGCAGAGGACAGAATCAGCCCCAGCATTTT. It is translated as CASRGQNQPQHF.

This clonotype was counted once. The chain uses TRBV5-1 and TRBJ2-7, with D unresolved. V was cut by 0 bases and J by 1 base, with 11 bases left in between. CDR3 size: 15 residues. Germline V gene lookup returns CDR1 SGHRS and CDR2 YFSETQ. CDR3 sequence reads: CASSLESVGSYEQYF. In DNA, the CDR3 is TGCGCCAGCAGCTTGGAGAGCGTGGGTTCCTACGAGCAGTACTTC.

This clonotype has a count of ten or more. This chain joins TRBV5-1 and TRBJ2-6, with D perhaps TRBD1 (5 bases). The V end was cut by 2 bases, the J end by 0 bases, with 18 bases between. Per germline, CDR1 SGHRS and CDR2 YFSETQ. CDR3 length: 19 amino acids. CDR3 DNA sequence: TGCGCCAGCAGCTTAGCTCCGCAGGGCCCATCCTCTGGGGCCAACGTCCTGACTTTC. This encodes CASSLAPQGPSSGANVLTF.

This clonotype was recorded many times. The gene calls are TRBV11-2 and TRBJ1-2; D remains ambiguous. The CDR3 has 12 amino acids. Germline V gene lookup returns CDR1 SGHAT and CDR2 FQNNGV. V gave up 7 bases and J gave up 1 base, with 7 bases separating them. As DNA, the CDR3 is TGTGCCAGCACTCAGAGTAACTATGGCTACACCTTC. This gives the protein CASTQSNYGYTF.

Many counts were recorded for this clonotype. The chain combines TRBV20-1 with TRBJ2-7; TRBD1 aligns across 9 bases. After removal of 1 base from V and 0 bases from J, the junction contained 7 bases not matched to a gene. The CDR3 is made up of 16 amino acids. CDR1 is DFQATT, CDR2 SNEGSKA, per germline (reference sequence). This chain's CDR3 is CSARVLGQGFSYEQYF. CDR3 DNA: TGCAGTGCTAGAGTTTTGGGACAGGGTTTCTCCTACGAGCAGTACTTC.

The V call is TRBV7-2, the J call TRBJ2-3, with TRBD2 as a possible D gene (7 bases). Trimming removed 6 bases from V and 0 bases from J, with 22 bases in between. This CDR3 region has 18 residues. Germline assignment: CDR1 SGHTA and CDR2 FQGNSA. CDR3 sequence: CASSPTRAGATSTDTQYF. The CDR3 region has the DNA TGTGCCAGCAGTCCTACAAGGGCGGGGGCAACTAGCACAGATACGCAGTATTTT.

The chain is built from TRBV19 and TRBJ2-2; TRBD1 is a possible D gene (5 bases). The germline V gene encodes CDR1 LNHDA and CDR2 SQIVND (reference sequence). The germline V and J ends were trimmed by 6 bases and 0 bases, with 8 bases remaining between them. The length of the CDR3 is 14 residues. The CDR3: CASSVQANTGELFF. CDR3 coding DNA: TGTGCCAGTAGCGTACAGGCGAACACCGGGGAGCTGTTTTTT.

This clonotype was found a few times. The rearrangement joins TRBV7-9 to TRBJ2-7; 8 bases agree with TRBD1. After removal of 5 bases from V and 2 bases from J, the junction contained 5 bases not matched to a gene. Germline assignment: CDR1 SEHNR and CDR2 FQNEAQ (reference sequence). This CDR3 contains 14 residues. The CDR3 here is CASSQGAHPYEQYF. The CDR3 coding sequence is TGTGCCAGCAGCCAGGGGGCGCACCCCTACGAGCAGTACTTC.

This chain uses TRBV15 with TRBJ1-1; the D is unclear. Germline lookup yields CDR1 LNHNV and CDR2 YYDKDF (reference sequence). The CDR3 extends over 12 amino acids. V lost 5 bases, J lost 5 bases, and 9 bases lay in between. In DNA form, the CDR3 reads TGTGCCACCAGCTGGGGTTGGACTGAAGCTTTCTTT. This sequence encodes CATSWGWTEAFF.

The V and J genes are TRBV20-1 and TRBJ2-7, with TRBD2 identical over 11 bases. CDR1 is DFQATT and CDR2 is SNEGSKA in the germline V gene (reference sequence). The CDR3 contains 14 residues. The V and J ends lost 2 bases and 2 bases, in that order; junction bases with no gene match: 2. The DNA of the CDR3 is TGCAGTGCTAGAAAACTAGCGGGAGCCTACGAGCAGTACTTC. Its translation: CSARKLAGAYEQYF.

This clonotype was counted many times. The chain combines TRBV9 with TRBJ2-3; 8 bases match TRBD2. The CDR3 spans 19 residues. From germline, CDR1 is SGDLS and CDR2 YYNGEE. The V segment lost 4 bases and the J segment 0 bases; nucleotides outside the gene matches: 16. The CDR3 region has the DNA TGTGCCAGCAGCCCGAGAGTGGCGGGAGGCGGGGGAAGCACAGATACGCAGTATTTT. Amino acid sequence: CASSPRVAGGGGSTDTQYF.

This chain joins TRBV7-3 and TRBJ2-7; 7 bases fit TRBD2. CDR1 SGHTA and CDR2 FQGTGA come from the germline V gene. The V and J ends lost 5 bases and 7 bases, in that order; junction bases with no gene match: 11. CDR3 length: 14 residues. The CDR3, as DNA: TGTGCCAGCAGCCCCGGACTAGATAGGGTAGAGCAGTACTTC. Residues: CASSPGLDRVEQYF.

This clonotype was counted only a few times. V is TRBV6-2 or TRBV6-3 and J is TRBJ2-7, with 7 bases lining up with TRBD1. J was trimmed by 3 bases and V by 2 bases; bases with no gene match: 4. The CDR3 consists of 14 residues. Germline V lookup: CDR1 MNHEY, CDR2 SVGEGT. CDR3 DNA sequence: TGTGCCAGCAGTTACGTGGCAGGGGGCTACGAGCAGTACTTC. It yields the protein CASSYVAGGYEQYF.

This clonotype showed up many times. This chain uses TRBV7-6 with TRBJ2-5; D uncertain. The germline V gene encodes CDR1 SGHVS and CDR2 FNYEAQ. V was trimmed by 5 bases and J by 3 bases, leaving 13 bases between them. This CDR3 has 14 residues. CDR3 residues: CASSPPWAKETQYF. CDR3 sequence (DNA): TGTGCCAGCAGCCCCCCGTGGGCTAAAGAGACCCAGTACTTC.